This TCR beta chain was observed in a study of shared clonotypes between healthy human individuals. Germline V gene data show CDR1 as KGHSH and CDR2 as LQKENI. Trimming at V came to 6 bases and at J to 1 base, leaving 5 bases not matched to a gene. The CDR3 has 14 amino acids. Here immunoSEQ multiplex PCR was the method, and the copy in TCRdb shows in-frame clones only, minus some. The table shows some 500,000 clones, with 90% to 97% occurring only once. This TCR was sampled from a woman aged 25 to 39 in good health. Sequencing was carried out using naive CD4+ T cells sorted from blood. Specified subset: CD45RA+ positively selected. This chain joins TRBV18 and TRBJ2-5, with 7 positions matching TRBD1. The CDR3 coding sequence is TGTGCCAGCTCCCCGGGACAGCCCCAAGAGACCCAGTACTTC. Its translation: CASSPGQPQETQYF. The variable domain in full, completed from reference TRBV18 and TRBJ2-5, reads NAGVMQNPRHLVRRRGQEARLRCSPMKGHSHVYWYRQLPEEGLKFMVYLQKENIIDESGMPKERFSAEFPKEGPSILRIQQVVRGDSAAYFCASSPGQPQETQYFGPGTRLLVL.